These T cell receptor beta chains were read from a single sample in a study of cytomegalovirus exposure and HLA in healthy donors. Using immunoSEQ multiplex PCR, the repertoire was profiled, and TCRdb retains in-frame clones only, with some absent. The sample comprises a few hundred thousand clones, 80% of which are singletons, and roughly 0.31% rests with the top ten. Specimen: PBMCs. The receptors here all came from a girl under 10 years old in good health and CMV-seronegative. CDR3s include the opening cysteine and the closing phenylalanine or tryptophan. The order of the fields is clone size, J gene, V gene, D gene, CDR3 DNA, CDR3 protein. A D gene is named only where the DNA matches it firmly. The size entry is marked missing in some rows and otherwise reads once, few, many or a size class.

>once|TRBJ2-7|TRBV5-5|.
TGTGCCAGCAGCCCCTTCTCTCGCGAGCAGTACTTC
CASSPFSREQYF
>.|TRBJ1-4|TRBV27|.
TGTGCCAGCAGTTCCTCCCCGGGGGCTAATGAAAAACTGTTTTTT
CASSSSPGANEKLFF
>.|TRBJ1-1|TRBV12-5|.
TGTGCTAGTGGTTTGGTACTCGACACTGAAGCTTTCTTT
CASGLVLDTEAFF
>.|TRBJ1-5|TRBV28|TRBD1
TGTGCCATCAGACCTTCCGGGACAGGGCACAATCAGCCTCAGCATTTT
CAIRPSGTGHNQPQHF
>.|TRBJ2-7|TRBV27|TRBD2
TGTGCCAGCAGTTTATACACCCTAGCGGGAGGACCGGACGAGCAGTACTTC
CASSLYTLAGGPDEQYF
>.|TRBJ2-2|TRBV5-1|TRBD2
TGCGCCAGCAGCTGGGCCCATAGCGGGAGGGGCACCGGGGAGCTGTTTTTT
CASSWAHSGRGTGELFF
>.|TRBJ2-3|TRBV6-4|.
TGTGCCAGCAGTGACTCGACTGCCGCAGATACGCAGTATTTT
CASSDSTAADTQYF
>.|TRBJ2-7|TRBV30|.
TGTGCCTGGAGTGTTGGGGCCTTCCAACTTTCCTACGAGCAGTACTTC
CAWSVGAFQLSYEQYF
>.|TRBJ1-2|TRBV9|.
TGTGCCAGCCGGGAGGGAACGAACTATGGCTACACCTTC
CASREGTNYGYTF
>.|TRBJ2-5|TRBV28|.
TGTGCCAGCAGTTCTCCTAGAGAGTACCAAGAGACCCAGTACTTC
CASSSPREYQETQYF
>few|TRBJ2-3|TRBV6-4|TRBD2
TGTGCCAGCAGTGAGCGGGAGACAGATACGCAGTATTTT
CASSERETDTQYF
>.|TRBJ2-1|TRBV28|TRBD1
TGTGCCAGCAGCCCCACCGGGACAGGGAACAATGAGCAGTTCTTC
CASSPTGTGNNEQFF
>.|TRBJ2-7|TRBV10-3|.
TGTGCCATCAGGACAGAACAATCCTACGAGCAGTACTTC
CAIRTEQSYEQYF
>.|TRBJ2-2|TRBV7-9|TRBD1
TGTGCCAGCACCGCCTCCGGGACAGAAACCGGGGAGCTGTTTTTT
CASTASGTETGELFF
>.|TRBJ2-2|TRBV9|TRBD1
TGTGCCAGCAGCGTAGAGGGGGCCACCGGGGAGCTGTTTTTT
CASSVEGATGELFF
>.|TRBJ2-7|TRBV4-1|.
TGCGCCAGCAGCCAAGATCCCTTCTACGAGCAGTACTTC
CASSQDPFYEQYF